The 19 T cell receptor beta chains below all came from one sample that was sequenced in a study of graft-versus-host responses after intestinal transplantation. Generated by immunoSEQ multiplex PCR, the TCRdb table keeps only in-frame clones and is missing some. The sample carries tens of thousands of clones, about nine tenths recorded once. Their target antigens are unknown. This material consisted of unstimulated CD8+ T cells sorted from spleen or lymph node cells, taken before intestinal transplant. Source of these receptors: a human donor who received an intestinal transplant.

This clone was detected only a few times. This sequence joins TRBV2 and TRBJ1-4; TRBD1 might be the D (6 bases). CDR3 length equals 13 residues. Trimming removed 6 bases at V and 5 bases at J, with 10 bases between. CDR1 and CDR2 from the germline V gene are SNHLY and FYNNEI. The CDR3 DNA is TGTGCCAGCAGACCGGGACAAAATGAAAAACTGTTTTTT. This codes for CASRPGQNEKLFF.

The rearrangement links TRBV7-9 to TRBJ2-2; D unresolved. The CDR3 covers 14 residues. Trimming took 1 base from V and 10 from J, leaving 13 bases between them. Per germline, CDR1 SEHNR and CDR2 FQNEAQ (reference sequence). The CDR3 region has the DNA TGTGCCAGCAGCTTAGGTGGGCCCTTTGAGGAGCTGTTTTTT. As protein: CASSLGGPFEELFF.

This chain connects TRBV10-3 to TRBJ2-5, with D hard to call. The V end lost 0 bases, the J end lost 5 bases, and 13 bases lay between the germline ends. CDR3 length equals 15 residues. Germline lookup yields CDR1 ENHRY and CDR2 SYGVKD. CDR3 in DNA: TGTGCCATCAGTGAGTCGGGCAGCCCCATGGAGACCCAGTACTTC. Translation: CAISESGSPMETQYF.

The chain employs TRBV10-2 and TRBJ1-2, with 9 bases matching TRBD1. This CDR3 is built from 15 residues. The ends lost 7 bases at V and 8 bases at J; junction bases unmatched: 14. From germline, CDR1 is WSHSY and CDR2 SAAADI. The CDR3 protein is CASTPTLQGARGYTF. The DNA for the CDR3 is TGCGCCAGCACGCCAACTTTACAGGGGGCGCGGGGCTACACCTTC.

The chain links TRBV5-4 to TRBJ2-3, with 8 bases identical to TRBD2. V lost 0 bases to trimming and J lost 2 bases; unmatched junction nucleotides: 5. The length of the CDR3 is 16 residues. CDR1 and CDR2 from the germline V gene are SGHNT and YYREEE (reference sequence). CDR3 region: CASSLDAGGLTDTQYF. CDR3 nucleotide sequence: TGTGCCAGCAGCTTGGACGCGGGAGGTCTCACAGATACGCAGTATTTT.

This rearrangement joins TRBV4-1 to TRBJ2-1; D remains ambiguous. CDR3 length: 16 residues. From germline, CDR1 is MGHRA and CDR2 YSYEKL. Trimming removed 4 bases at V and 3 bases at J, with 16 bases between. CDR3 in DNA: TGCGCCAGCAGCCCATTATCTGGGATCGGCTACAATGAGCAGTTCTTC. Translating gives CASSPLSGIGYNEQFF.

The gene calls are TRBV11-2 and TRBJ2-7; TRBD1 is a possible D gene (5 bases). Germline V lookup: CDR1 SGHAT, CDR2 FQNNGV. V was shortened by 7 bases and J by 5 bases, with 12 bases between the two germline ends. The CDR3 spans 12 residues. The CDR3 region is CASTWRRDEQYF. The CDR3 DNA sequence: TGTGCCAGCACCTGGCGCAGGGACGAGCAGTACTTC.

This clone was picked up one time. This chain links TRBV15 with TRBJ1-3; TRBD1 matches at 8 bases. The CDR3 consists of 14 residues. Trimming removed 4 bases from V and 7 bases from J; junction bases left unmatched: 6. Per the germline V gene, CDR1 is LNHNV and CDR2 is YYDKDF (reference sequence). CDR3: CATSTGQVGNTIYF. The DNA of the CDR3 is TGTGCCACCAGCACGGGACAGGTTGGGAACACCATATATTTT.

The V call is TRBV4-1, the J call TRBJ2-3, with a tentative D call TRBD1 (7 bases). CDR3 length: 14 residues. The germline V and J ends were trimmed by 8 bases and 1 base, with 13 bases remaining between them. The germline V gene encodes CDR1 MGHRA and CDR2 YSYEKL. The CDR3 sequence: CASGTVAGTDTQYF. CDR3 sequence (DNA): TGCGCCAGCGGGACAGTAGCGGGCACAGATACGCAGTATTTT.

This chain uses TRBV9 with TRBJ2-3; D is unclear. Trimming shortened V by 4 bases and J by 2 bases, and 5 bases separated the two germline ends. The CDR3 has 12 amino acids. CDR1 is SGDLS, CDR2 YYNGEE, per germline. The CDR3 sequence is CASSSATDTQYF. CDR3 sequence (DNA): TGTGCCAGCAGCTCCGCCACAGATACGCAGTATTTT.

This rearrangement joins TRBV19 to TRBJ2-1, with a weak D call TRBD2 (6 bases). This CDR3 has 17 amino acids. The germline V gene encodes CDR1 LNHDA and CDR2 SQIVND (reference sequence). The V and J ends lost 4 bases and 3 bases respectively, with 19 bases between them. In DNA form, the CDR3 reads TGTGCCAGTAGTAAAACCCCTCCGGGGGAGAACTACAATGAGCAGTTCTTC. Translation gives CASSKTPPGENYNEQFF.

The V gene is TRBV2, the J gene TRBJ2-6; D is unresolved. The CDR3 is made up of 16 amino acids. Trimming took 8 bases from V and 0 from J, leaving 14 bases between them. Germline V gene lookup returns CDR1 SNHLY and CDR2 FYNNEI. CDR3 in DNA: TGTGCCAGCTACTACGACGCCCACTCTGGGGCCAACGTCCTGACTTTC. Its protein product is CASYYDAHSGANVLTF.

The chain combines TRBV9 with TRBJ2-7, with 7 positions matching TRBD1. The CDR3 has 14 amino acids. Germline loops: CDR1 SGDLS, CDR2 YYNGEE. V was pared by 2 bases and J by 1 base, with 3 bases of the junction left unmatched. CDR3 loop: CASSVWDSSYEQYF. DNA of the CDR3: TGTGCCAGCAGCGTTTGGGACAGTTCCTACGAGCAGTACTTC.

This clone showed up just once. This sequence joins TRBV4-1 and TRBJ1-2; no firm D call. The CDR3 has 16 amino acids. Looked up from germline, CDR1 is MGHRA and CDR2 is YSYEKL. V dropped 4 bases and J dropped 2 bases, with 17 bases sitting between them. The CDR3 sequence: CASSPLGGITNYGYTF. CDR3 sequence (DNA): TGCGCCAGCAGCCCCTTGGGAGGGATTACAAACTATGGCTACACCTTC.

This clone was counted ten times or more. In DNA form, the CDR3 reads TGTGCCAGCAGTGAAGTAGCGGGGGGGCCGAACACCGGGGAGCTGTTTTTT. This encodes CASSEVAGGPNTGELFF. The rearrangement links TRBV6-4 to TRBJ2-2; 11 nucleotides agree with TRBD2. Germline loops: CDR1 MRHNA, CDR2 SNTAGT. The CDR3 is 17 amino acids. The V and J ends lost 3 bases and 0 bases, in that order; junction bases with no gene match: 3.

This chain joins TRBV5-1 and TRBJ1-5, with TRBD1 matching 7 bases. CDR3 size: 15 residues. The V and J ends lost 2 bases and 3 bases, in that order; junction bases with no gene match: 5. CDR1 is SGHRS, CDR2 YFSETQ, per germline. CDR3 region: CASSFGDSFNQPQHF. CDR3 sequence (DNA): TGCGCCAGCAGCTTTGGGGACAGTTTCAATCAGCCCCAGCATTTT.

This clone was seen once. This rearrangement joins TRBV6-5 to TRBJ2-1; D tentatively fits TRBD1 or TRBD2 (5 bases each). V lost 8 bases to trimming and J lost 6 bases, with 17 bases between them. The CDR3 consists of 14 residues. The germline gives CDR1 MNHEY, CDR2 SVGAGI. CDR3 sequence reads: CASGAPEASNEQFF. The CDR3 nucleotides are TGTGCCAGCGGGGCCCCGGAGGCAAGCAATGAGCAGTTCTTC.

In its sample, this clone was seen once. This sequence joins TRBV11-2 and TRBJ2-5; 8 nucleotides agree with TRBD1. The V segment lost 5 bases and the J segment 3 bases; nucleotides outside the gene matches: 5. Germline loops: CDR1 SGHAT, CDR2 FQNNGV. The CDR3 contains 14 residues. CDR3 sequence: CASSPPTGEETQYF. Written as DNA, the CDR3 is TGTGCCAGCAGCCCCCCGACAGGGGAAGAGACCCAGTACTTC.

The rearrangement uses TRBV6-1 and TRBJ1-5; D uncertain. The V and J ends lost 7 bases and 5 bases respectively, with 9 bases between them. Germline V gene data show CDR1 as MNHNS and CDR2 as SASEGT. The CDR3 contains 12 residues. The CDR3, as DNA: TGTGCCAGCACCTATGGGGATCAGCCCCAGCATTTT. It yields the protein CASTYGDQPQHF.